This entry lists 7 T cell receptor beta chains sequenced from one sample in a study of blood T cell repertoires in COVID-19. TCRdb's table, derived via immunoSEQ multiplex PCR, lists solely in-frame clones and lacks some. The sample has about 320,000 clones, 80% to 90% seen once; the top ten hold 1.2%. Specimen: peripheral blood. The receptors originated from a woman aged 50 to 65 with acute or convalescent COVID-19.

The chain uses TRBV13 and TRBJ2-5, with 7 positions matching TRBD2. CDR3 length equals 14 residues. Per germline, CDR1 PRHDT and CDR2 FYEKMQ (reference sequence). With 3 bases clipped from V and 1 base from J, the junction kept 2 bases outside the gene matches. The CDR3 nucleotides are TGTGCCAGCAGCTTGCTAGCGGTCCAAGAGACCCAGTACTTC. As protein: CASSLLAVQETQYF.

V gene TRBV5-1 combines with J gene TRBJ2-5; 8 positions match TRBD1. The CDR3 consists of 16 residues. Per the germline V gene, CDR1 is SGHRS and CDR2 is YFSETQ. V was clipped by 3 bases and J by 5 bases; unmatched bases: 12. Written as DNA, the CDR3 is TGCGCCAGCAGCTGGACAGGGAGGTCTGGGGGGGAGACCCAGTACTTC. Translated: CASSWTGRSGGETQYF.

The CDR3 DNA reads as TGCGCCAGCAGCTTGGGACAGCCCAATGAGCAGTTCTTC. Translated, it gives CASSLGQPNEQFF. The rearrangement uses TRBV5-1 and TRBJ2-1; D is perhaps TRBD1 (5 bases). The V gene's germline CDR1 is SGHRS and CDR2 YFSETQ. The CDR3 has 13 amino acids. Trimming cost V 0 bases and J 6 bases, with 7 bases left between them.

The chain joins TRBV29-1 to TRBJ2-7, with D unclear. Trimming left V 7 bases short and J 7 bases short, with 20 bases between. This CDR3 has 13 residues. Germline loops: CDR1 SQVTM, CDR2 ANQGSEA. This CDR3 is CSASTAVEREQYF. The CDR3 region has the DNA TGCAGCGCTTCGACTGCCGTAGAGAGGGAGCAGTACTTC.

V gene TRBV6-5 combines with J gene TRBJ2-7; TRBD1 is a possible D gene (5 bases). CDR1 is MNHEY and CDR2 is SVGAGI in the germline V gene. The CDR3 runs 13 residues. V was shortened by 7 bases and J by 0 bases, with 10 bases between the two germline ends. In nucleotides, the CDR3 is TGTGCCAGCAAACGACAGAGCTCCTACGAGCAGTACTTC. Translating gives CASKRQSSYEQYF.

Here the CDR3 reads CASSLGGPGNTIYF. Written as DNA, the CDR3 is TGTGCCAGCAGCTTAGGGGGTCCTGGAAACACCATATATTTT. The chain joins TRBV5-5 to TRBJ1-3; D is possibly TRBD1 (6 bases). V was shortened by 2 bases and J by 2 bases, with 8 bases between the two germline ends. Germline assignment: CDR1 SGHKS and CDR2 YYEKEE (reference sequence). CDR3 size: 14 residues.

The V gene is TRBV6-1, the J gene TRBJ1-5; D remains unclear. Trimming left V 1 base short and J 5 bases short, with 9 bases between. Germline CDR1 reads MNHNS; CDR2 reads SASEGT. The CDR3 extends over 14 amino acids. The CDR3 loop reads CASSEGFSDQPQHF. CDR3 coding DNA: TGTGCCAGCAGTGAAGGATTCTCGGATCAGCCCCAGCATTTT.